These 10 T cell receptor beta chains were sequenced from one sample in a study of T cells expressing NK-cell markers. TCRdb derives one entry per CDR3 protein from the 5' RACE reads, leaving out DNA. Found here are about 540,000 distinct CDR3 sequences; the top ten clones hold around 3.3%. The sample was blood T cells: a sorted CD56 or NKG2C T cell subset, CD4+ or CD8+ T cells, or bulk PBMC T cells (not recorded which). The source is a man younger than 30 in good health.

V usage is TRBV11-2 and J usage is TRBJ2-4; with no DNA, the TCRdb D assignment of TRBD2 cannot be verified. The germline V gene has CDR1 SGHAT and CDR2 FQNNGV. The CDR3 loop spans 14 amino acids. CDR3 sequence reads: CASSRAGFKNIQYF.

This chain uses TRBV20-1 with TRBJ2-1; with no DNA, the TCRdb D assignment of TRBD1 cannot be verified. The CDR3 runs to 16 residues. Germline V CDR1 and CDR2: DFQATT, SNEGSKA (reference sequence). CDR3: CSARDLSGTVYNEQFF.

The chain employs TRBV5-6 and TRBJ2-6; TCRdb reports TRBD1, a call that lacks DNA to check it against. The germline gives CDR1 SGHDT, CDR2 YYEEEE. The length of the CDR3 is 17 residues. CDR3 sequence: CASSPGQGAPGANVLTF.

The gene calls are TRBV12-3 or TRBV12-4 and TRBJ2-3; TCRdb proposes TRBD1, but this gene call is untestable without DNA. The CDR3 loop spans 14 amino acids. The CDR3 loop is CASSTNRGPDTQYF.

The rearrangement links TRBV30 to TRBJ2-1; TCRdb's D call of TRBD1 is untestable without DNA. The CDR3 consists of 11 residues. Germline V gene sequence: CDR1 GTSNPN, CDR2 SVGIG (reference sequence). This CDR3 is CAWKGALEQFF.

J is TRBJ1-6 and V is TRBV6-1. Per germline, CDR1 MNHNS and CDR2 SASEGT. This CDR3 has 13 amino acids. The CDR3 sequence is CASSPGLDSPLHF.

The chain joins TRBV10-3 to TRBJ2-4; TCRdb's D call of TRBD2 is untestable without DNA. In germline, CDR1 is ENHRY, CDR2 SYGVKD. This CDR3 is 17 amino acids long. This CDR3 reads CAISDGLAGANKNIQYF.

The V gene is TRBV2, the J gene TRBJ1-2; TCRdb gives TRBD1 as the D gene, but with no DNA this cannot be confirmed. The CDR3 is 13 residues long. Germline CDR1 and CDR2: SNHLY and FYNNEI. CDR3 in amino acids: CASRDGASPNYTF.

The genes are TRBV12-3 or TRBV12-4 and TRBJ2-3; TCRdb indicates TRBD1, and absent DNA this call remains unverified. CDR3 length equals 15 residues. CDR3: CASSTTGGVKDTQYF.

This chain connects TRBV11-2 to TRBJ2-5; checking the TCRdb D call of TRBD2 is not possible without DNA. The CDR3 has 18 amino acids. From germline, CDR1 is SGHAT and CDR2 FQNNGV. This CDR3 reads CASKSLLREGRGGETQYF.